Presented here are 9 T cell receptor beta chains from one specimen sequenced in a study of beta chain features in type 1 diabetes. Expressed TCRB transcripts were sequenced after all isolated RNA was converted to cDNA. TCRdb's copy holds only in-frame clones and misses some; the assay was immunoSEQ multiplex PCR. The table has hundreds of thousands of clones, roughly 15% seen once. The sample was central memory CD4+ T cells from blood. Receptors originate from a man aged 25-45 years in good health.

This clone was seen a handful of times. The chain links TRBV2 to TRBJ2-3; 9 bases agree with TRBD1. This CDR3 comprises 13 residues. J was trimmed by 5 bases and V by 6 bases; bases with no gene match: 3. Germline V gives CDR1 SNHLY, CDR2 FYNNEI. The CDR3 nucleotides read TGTGCCAGCAGAAGGGACAGGGAAGATACGCAGTATTTT. Protein: CASRRDREDTQYF.

The V and J genes are TRBV7-9 and TRBJ1-5, with TRBD1 as a possible D gene (6 bases). The CDR3 is 14 residues long. The germline V gene has CDR1 SEHNR and CDR2 FQNEAQ (reference sequence). The germline V and J ends were trimmed by 3 bases and 3 bases, with 9 bases remaining between them. The CDR3 reads CASSFAGDNQPQHF. For the CDR3, the DNA is TGTGCCAGCAGCTTTGCAGGGGACAATCAGCCCCAGCATTTT.

The chain employs TRBV11-3 and TRBJ2-7; maybe TRBD2 (6 bases). With 3 bases removed from V and 1 base from J, the gap between germline ends came to 16 bases. Looked up from germline, CDR1 is SGHNT and CDR2 is YENEEA. This CDR3 spans 16 amino acids. This chain's CDR3 is CASSLVWASDSYEQYV. The CDR3 coding sequence is TGTGCCAGCAGCTTGGTTTGGGCTAGCGATTCCTACGAGCAGTACGTC.

This clone showed up just a few times. This CDR3 is CATLGLDFYNEQFF. In DNA form, the CDR3 reads TGTGCCACCCTTGGACTAGATTTTTACAATGAGCAGTTCTTC. The J gene is TRBJ2-1, the V gene TRBV28, with 7 positions matching TRBD2. The CDR3 consists of 14 residues. V lost 10 bases and J lost 4; bases outside the gene matches: 10. Germline assignment: CDR1 MDHEN and CDR2 SYDVKM.

V is TRBV4-1 and J is TRBJ2-7; the D is unclear. The V and J ends lost 1 base and 3 bases respectively, with 16 bases between them. This CDR3 spans 16 amino acids. Germline CDR1 reads MGHRA; CDR2 reads YSYEKL. The chain's CDR3 is CASSQVIPAGHYEQYF. For the CDR3, the DNA is TGCGCCAGCAGCCAAGTGATCCCGGCAGGCCACTACGAGCAGTACTTC.

The gene calls are TRBV5-1 and TRBJ1-5; D call uncertain. V lost 7 bases and J lost 11, with 10 bases in between. CDR3 size: 10 residues. CDR1 and CDR2 (germline): SGHRS, YFSETQ. The CDR3 DNA is TGCGCCAGCCCCTGGGCGGCCCAGCATTTT. Residues: CASPWAAQHF. Looking up the rest from reference TRBV5-1 and TRBJ1-5 gives the full variable domain: KAGVTQTPRYLIKTRGQQVTLSCSPISGHRSVSWYQQTPGQGLQFLFEYFSETQRNKGNFPGRFSGRQFSNSRSEMNVSTLELGDSALYLCASPWAAQHFGDGTRLSIL.

This rearrangement joins TRBV7-2 to TRBJ1-3; TRBD1 is a possible D gene (6 bases). V lost 7 bases and J 2 bases, leaving 9 bases between the germline ends. CDR3 size: 13 residues. From germline, CDR1 is SGHTA and CDR2 FQGNSA. Here the CDR3 reads CASTPGAGNTIYF. CDR3 in DNA: TGTGCCAGCACCCCAGGGGCTGGAAACACCATATATTTT.

The chain joins TRBV18 to TRBJ1-5; 7 bases are a match to TRBD1. Germline values: CDR1 KGHSH, CDR2 LQKENI. The CDR3 is 17 amino acids. V lost 3 bases to trimming and J lost 6 bases; unmatched junction nucleotides: 14. The CDR3 spells CASSPLPPKQGSQPQHF. The CDR3 DNA follows: TGTGCCAGCTCACCTCTCCCCCCTAAACAGGGGAGTCAGCCCCAGCATTTT.

This clone showed up many times. This chain links TRBV7-2 with TRBJ2-5; 7 positions match TRBD2. This CDR3 region has 15 residues. The germline V gene has CDR1 SGHTA and CDR2 FQGNSA. Trimming removed 5 bases from V and 1 base from J; junction bases left unmatched: 7. For the CDR3, the DNA is TGTGCCAGCAGCCCTGCCTCTAGCGGCCAAGAGACCCAGTACTTC. Translation: CASSPASSGQETQYF.